This paragraph covers one T cell receptor (beta chain) sequence. Its antigen remains unidentified. No much larger clonotype is one base removed from it; base qualities were not supplied. The sample belongs to a study of cytomegalovirus exposure and HLA in healthy donors (dated by TCRdb to 2015 to 2018). About the study as a whole: The 650 to 750 repertoires of the first cohort and the 120 or so validation repertoires were produced on the same platform, according to a later analysis. The study was designed to test whether signatures of past pathogen exposure could be identified by cataloging public T cell receptors. Along with the roughly 700-subject first cohort, a separate validation cohort of 120 different subjects was used. High-throughput TCR immunosequencing, statistical association of individual TCRs with disease status, and machine learning were combined to predict cytomegalovirus infection status. Overall study results and their limits: It was suggested by the authors that the approach could potentially be generalized to other disease states and immunological phenotypes. In both the original and validation cohorts, the classifier was reported to diagnose cytomegalovirus status with high specificity and sensitivity. In vitro tests confirmed that a few of the cytomegalovirus-associated TCR beta chains recognize cytomegalovirus antigens. In a later analysis, TCRs clustered in the first cohort were found to also tend to co-occur in the roughly 120 validation repertoires, with 90% to 95% of cluster scores above 0. A total of 150 or so TCR beta chains were listed by the study as associated with cytomegalovirus. A later analysis had no HLA typing for the validation cohort, so co-occurrence there was scored across all 110 or so repertoires. While some public TCRs were present in many individuals, most TCR sequences turned up only very rarely across donors.

The donors were included in the validation cohort of some 120 subjects, a group kept apart from the roughly 670-subject first cohort. V is pruned by 4 bases and J by 7 bases, leaving 16 bases of the junction without a gene match. Including the terminal cysteine and valine, the CDR3 comprises 16 residues. Just CDR3 DNA is preserved here, 48 bases in frame from base 1. Looking up the germline V gene yields CDR1 WSHSY and CDR2 SAAADI. The library was generated by the immunoSEQ multiplex PCR assay. Turning to the authors' computational methods: To diagnose cytomegalovirus status from the catalog of TCR beta chain sequences, a statistical classification framework was built. Sourced from immuneACCESS, this table was stored by TCRdb with only in-frame sequences that have V and J called. A share of the clones is absent; for the studies checked, an unresolved V gene accounts for under half, and the remainder has no known explanation. That table supplies the V and J calls and clone size; D and trimming were determined from the DNA. Recorded for this sample are 250,000 to 300,000 clones; 85% to 90% of them occurred a single time. 0.37% of the sample is held by the ten biggest clonotypes.

This TCR derives from a woman aged 18-29 years in good health and CMV-seronegative. Recombination joined TRBV10-2 with TRBJ2-7; TRBD2 aligns with 7 central bases. Material: PBMCs. CDR3 sequence: CASSAHLADLLGEQYV. The base sequence is TGCGCCAGCAGTGCCCACCTAGCGGACCTCCTCGGAGAGCAGTACGTC.